These T cell receptor beta chains were read from a single sample in a study of blood T cell repertoires in COVID-19. Data came from immunoSEQ multiplex PCR; TCRdb stores just in-frame clones and leaves some out. The data hold approximately 270,000 clones, with roughly 88% observed a single time. The specimen was peripheral blood. The receptors stem from a woman aged 25 to 45 with COVID-19, enrolled during active disease. CDR3s include the opening cysteine and the closing phenylalanine or tryptophan. Fields, in order: J gene, clone size, CDR3 length, V gene, D gene, CDR3 protein, CDR3 DNA. D genes are given only for firm matches. The size entry is marked missing in some rows and otherwise reads once, few, many or a size class.

J gene: TRBJ2-1; clone size: .; CDR3 length: 15; V gene: TRBV6-5; D gene: .; CDR3 protein: CASIRRDDPGNEQFF; CDR3 DNA: TGTGCCAGCATTAGGAGGGACGACCCCGGGAATGAGCAGTTCTTC
J gene: TRBJ1-5; clone size: once; CDR3 length: 18; V gene: TRBV28; D gene: .; CDR3 protein: CASSSSGRFLRGNQPQHF; CDR3 DNA: .
J gene: TRBJ2-2; clone size: .; CDR3 length: 19; V gene: TRBV11-2; D gene: TRBD2; CDR3 protein: CASSPLRGLAGVPAGELFF; CDR3 DNA: TGTGCCAGCAGCCCCCTCCGGGGACTAGCGGGGGTTCCAGCCGGGGAGCTGTTTTTT
J gene: TRBJ1-2; clone size: .; CDR3 length: 17; V gene: TRBV4-3; D gene: TRBD1; CDR3 protein: CASSQAPRGDRGDGYTF; CDR3 DNA: TGCGCCAGCAGCCAAGCCCCCCGAGGGGACAGGGGTGATGGCTACACCTTC
J gene: TRBJ2-1; clone size: few; CDR3 length: 16; V gene: TRBV6-2/TRBV6-3; D gene: TRBD2; CDR3 protein: CASSYSPLAGGYEQFF; CDR3 DNA: TGTGCCAGCAGTTACTCCCCACTAGCGGGAGGGTATGAGCAGTTCTTC
J gene: TRBJ1-1; clone size: .; CDR3 length: 14; V gene: TRBV6-2/TRBV6-3; D gene: .; CDR3 protein: CASSYGAPITEAFF; CDR3 DNA: TGTGCCAGCAGTTACGGGGCACCCATCACTGAAGCTTTCTTT
J gene: TRBJ1-2; clone size: .; CDR3 length: 17; V gene: TRBV7-9; D gene: TRBD1; CDR3 protein: CASPQVGRTGVSYGYTF; CDR3 DNA: TGTGCCAGCCCTCAGGTTGGACGGACAGGGGTAAGTTATGGCTACACCTTC
J gene: TRBJ1-4; clone size: .; CDR3 length: 11; V gene: TRBV19; D gene: .; CDR3 protein: CSTGDNEKLFF; CDR3 DNA: TGTTCGACGGGGGATAATGAAAAACTGTTTTTT
J gene: TRBJ2-2; clone size: .; CDR3 length: 14; V gene: TRBV11-2; D gene: .; CDR3 protein: CASSILQGSGELFF; CDR3 DNA: TGTGCCAGCAGTATACTACAGGGTTCCGGGGAGCTGTTTTTT
J gene: TRBJ2-6; clone size: .; CDR3 length: 18; V gene: TRBV9; D gene: TRBD1; CDR3 protein: CASSVEGTGYRGANVLTF; CDR3 DNA: TGTGCCAGCAGCGTAGAGGGGACAGGGTATAGAGGGGCCAACGTCCTGACTTTC
J gene: TRBJ2-6; clone size: .; CDR3 length: 18; V gene: TRBV28; D gene: TRBD1; CDR3 protein: CASSRLGQGDSGANVLTF; CDR3 DNA: TGTGCCAGCAGTAGGTTAGGACAGGGCGACTCTGGGGCCAACGTCCTGACTTTC
J gene: TRBJ1-4; clone size: .; CDR3 length: 15; V gene: TRBV4-3; D gene: .; CDR3 protein: CASSQAGSNGEKLFF; CDR3 DNA: TGCGCCAGCAGCCAAGCAGGATCTAATGGTGAAAAACTGTTTTTT
J gene: TRBJ2-1; clone size: .; CDR3 length: 13; V gene: TRBV12-3/TRBV12-4; D gene: .; CDR3 protein: CASSPGETREQFF; CDR3 DNA: TGTGCCAGCAGTCCCGGCGAGACTCGGGAGCAGTTCTTC
J gene: TRBJ1-3; clone size: .; CDR3 length: 19; V gene: TRBV11-2; D gene: .; CDR3 protein: CASSFHFQQWLSSGNTIYF; CDR3 DNA: TGTGCCAGCAGCTTCCACTTCCAACAGTGGCTTTCCTCTGGAAACACCATATATTTT
J gene: TRBJ1-4; clone size: .; CDR3 length: 16; V gene: TRBV9; D gene: .; CDR3 protein: CASSVAGDATNEKLFF; CDR3 DNA: TGTGCCAGCAGCGTAGCGGGAGATGCAACTAATGAAAAACTGTTTTTT
J gene: TRBJ2-1; clone size: .; CDR3 length: 13; V gene: TRBV6-5; D gene: .; CDR3 protein: CASSYFRASEQFF; CDR3 DNA: TGTGCCAGCAGTTACTTCAGGGCCAGTGAGCAGTTCTTC
J gene: TRBJ1-3; clone size: .; CDR3 length: 14; V gene: TRBV5-6; D gene: .; CDR3 protein: CASSLVGQGNTIYF; CDR3 DNA: TGTGCCAGCAGCTTGGTAGGACAGGGAAACACCATATATTTT
J gene: TRBJ1-1; clone size: .; CDR3 length: 16; V gene: TRBV5-8; D gene: .; CDR3 protein: CASSFLTGMVGAEAFF; CDR3 DNA: TGTGCCAGCAGCTTTCTAACAGGGATGGTAGGAGCTGAAGCTTTCTTT
J gene: TRBJ2-5; clone size: few; CDR3 length: 14; V gene: TRBV5-1; D gene: .; CDR3 protein: CASSLRGSQETQYF; CDR3 DNA: TGCGCCAGCAGCCTCCGTGGCAGCCAAGAGACCCAGTACTTC
J gene: TRBJ1-2; clone size: few; CDR3 length: 13; V gene: TRBV29-1; D gene: .; CDR3 protein: CSVEFSIRGGYTF; CDR3 DNA: TGCAGCGTTGAATTCTCCATCCGCGGAGGCTACACCTTC
J gene: TRBJ2-2; clone size: .; CDR3 length: 18; V gene: TRBV27; D gene: .; CDR3 protein: CASSPSTSRPSNTGELFF; CDR3 DNA: TGTGCCAGCAGTCCGTCAACTAGCAGACCTTCAAACACCGGGGAGCTGTTTTTT
J gene: TRBJ1-3; clone size: .; CDR3 length: 15; V gene: TRBV11-2; D gene: TRBD1; CDR3 protein: CASSLGQGPGNTIYF; CDR3 DNA: TGTGCCAGCAGCTTAGGACAGGGCCCTGGAAACACCATATATTTT
J gene: TRBJ1-1; clone size: .; CDR3 length: 16; V gene: TRBV30; D gene: TRBD1; CDR3 protein: CAWSAPGQGANTEAFF; CDR3 DNA: TGTGCCTGGAGTGCCCCGGGACAGGGGGCGAACACTGAAGCTTTCTTT
J gene: TRBJ1-6; clone size: once; CDR3 length: 16; V gene: TRBV5-1; D gene: TRBD1; CDR3 protein: CASSGQDSSYNSPLHF; CDR3 DNA: TGCGCCAGCAGCGGACAGGACAGCTCCTATAATTCACCCCTCCACTTT
J gene: TRBJ2-1; clone size: .; CDR3 length: 15; V gene: TRBV11-3; D gene: TRBD1; CDR3 protein: CASSLIGTGDHEQFF; CDR3 DNA: TGTGCCAGCAGCTTAATTGGGACAGGGGATCATGAGCAGTTCTTC
J gene: TRBJ2-1; clone size: .; CDR3 length: 17; V gene: TRBV7-2; D gene: .; CDR3 protein: CASSLAVLGSSYNEQFF; CDR3 DNA: TGTGCCAGCAGCCTCGCGGTGTTGGGTAGCTCCTACAATGAGCAGTTCTTC
J gene: TRBJ2-3; clone size: once; CDR3 length: 19; V gene: TRBV6-2/TRBV6-3; D gene: .; CDR3 protein: CASSSLVSASADGADTQYF; CDR3 DNA: TGTGCCAGCAGTTCTCTGGTGTCTGCTAGCGCCGACGGGGCAGATACGCAGTATTTT
J gene: TRBJ1-3; clone size: .; CDR3 length: 16; V gene: TRBV10-2; D gene: .; CDR3 protein: CASSESRTVSGNTIYF; CDR3 DNA: TGCGCCAGCAGTGAGTCCCGGACAGTCTCTGGAAACACCATATATTTT
J gene: TRBJ1-6; clone size: .; CDR3 length: 15; V gene: TRBV25-1; D gene: .; CDR3 protein: CASSEGTIGNSPLHF; CDR3 DNA: TGTGCCAGCAGTGAGGGGACAATCGGAAATTCACCCCTCCACTTT
J gene: TRBJ1-6; clone size: .; CDR3 length: 17; V gene: TRBV27; D gene: .; CDR3 protein: CASSSLSVRARDSPLHF; CDR3 DNA: TGTGCCAGCAGTTCTTTGTCGGTCAGGGCTAGGGATTCACCCCTCCACTTT
J gene: TRBJ2-7; clone size: .; CDR3 length: 15; V gene: TRBV6-5; D gene: TRBD1; CDR3 protein: CASRLDREAFYEQYF; CDR3 DNA: TGTGCCAGCAGGCTGGACAGGGAGGCTTTCTACGAGCAGTACTTC
J gene: TRBJ1-2; clone size: .; CDR3 length: 15; V gene: TRBV3-1/TRBV3-2; D gene: .; CDR3 protein: CASSQDVSEGYGYTF; CDR3 DNA: TGTGCCAGCAGCCAAGATGTCTCGGAGGGCTATGGCTACACCTTC
J gene: TRBJ1-6; clone size: .; CDR3 length: 17; V gene: TRBV4-1; D gene: .; CDR3 protein: CASSQEGGRGGYSPLHF; CDR3 DNA: TGCGCCAGCAGCCAAGAAGGGGGGAGGGGTGGGTATTCACCCCTCCACTTT
J gene: TRBJ1-3; clone size: .; CDR3 length: 15; V gene: TRBV5-4; D gene: .; CDR3 protein: CASSLGGLSGNTIYF; CDR3 DNA: TGTGCCAGCAGCTTGGGGGGCCTCTCTGGAAACACCATATATTTT
J gene: TRBJ1-1; clone size: .; CDR3 length: 14; V gene: TRBV6-4; D gene: .; CDR3 protein: CASSEAGRGGEAFF; CDR3 DNA: TGTGCCAGCAGTGAGGCAGGTCGCGGGGGTGAAGCTTTCTTT
J gene: TRBJ2-1; clone size: .; CDR3 length: 14; V gene: TRBV29-1; D gene: .; CDR3 protein: CSARQEPNPNEQFF; CDR3 DNA: TGCAGCGCGCGACAGGAACCAAACCCCAATGAGCAGTTCTTC
J gene: TRBJ2-7; clone size: .; CDR3 length: 14; V gene: TRBV2; D gene: TRBD2; CDR3 protein: CASSRTSPLYEQYF; CDR3 DNA: TGTGCCAGCAGTCGGACTAGTCCCCTGTACGAGCAGTACTTC
J gene: TRBJ2-2; clone size: .; CDR3 length: 14; V gene: TRBV2; D gene: TRBD1; CDR3 protein: CASRFRGQGGELFF; CDR3 DNA: TGTGCCAGCAGGTTCAGGGGGCAGGGCGGGGAGCTGTTTTTT
J gene: TRBJ2-1; clone size: .; CDR3 length: 14; V gene: TRBV24-1; D gene: .; CDR3 protein: CATSMGLSGSGQFF; CDR3 DNA: TGTGCCACCAGTATGGGCCTCTCAGGGTCTGGGCAGTTCTTC
J gene: TRBJ1-3; clone size: .; CDR3 length: 15; V gene: TRBV30; D gene: .; CDR3 protein: CAWTGYDVSGNTIYF; CDR3 DNA: TGTGCCTGGACGGGATACGACGTCTCTGGAAACACCATATATTTT
J gene: TRBJ2-5; clone size: .; CDR3 length: 14; V gene: TRBV6-5; D gene: TRBD2; CDR3 protein: CASGLADLSGAQYF; CDR3 DNA: TGTGCCAGTGGACTAGCGGACCTATCGGGGGCCCAGTACTTC
J gene: TRBJ2-5; clone size: .; CDR3 length: 16; V gene: TRBV24-1; D gene: TRBD1; CDR3 protein: CATSDGAGGQGETQYF; CDR3 DNA: TGTGCCACCAGTGATGGGGCAGGGGGCCAGGGGGAGACCCAGTACTTC